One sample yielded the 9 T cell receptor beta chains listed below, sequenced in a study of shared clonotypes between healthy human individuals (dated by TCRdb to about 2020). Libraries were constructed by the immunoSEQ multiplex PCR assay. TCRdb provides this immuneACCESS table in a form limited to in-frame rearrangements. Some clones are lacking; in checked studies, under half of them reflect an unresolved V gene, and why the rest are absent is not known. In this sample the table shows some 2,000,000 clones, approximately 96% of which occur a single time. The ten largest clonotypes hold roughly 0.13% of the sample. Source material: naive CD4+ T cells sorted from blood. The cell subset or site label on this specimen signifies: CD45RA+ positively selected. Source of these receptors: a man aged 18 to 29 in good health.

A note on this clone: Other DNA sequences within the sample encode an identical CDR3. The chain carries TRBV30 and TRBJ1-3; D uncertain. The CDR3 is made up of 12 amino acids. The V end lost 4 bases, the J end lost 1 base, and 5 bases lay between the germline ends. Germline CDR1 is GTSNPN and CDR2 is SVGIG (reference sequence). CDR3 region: CAWKLSGNTIYF. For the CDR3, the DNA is TGTGCCTGGAAACTGTCTGGAAACACCATATATTTT.

In DNA, the CDR3 is TGCGCCAGCAGGCCCGCCCGGGACGAAACTTTCCACGAGCAGTACTTC. Its translation: CASRPARDETFHEQYF. The chain combines TRBV5-1 with TRBJ2-7; the D gene could be TRBD1 or TRBD2 (5 bases each). From germline, CDR1 is SGHRS and CDR2 YFSETQ. Trimming pared 5 bases from V and 5 bases from J, leaving 23 bases between. The CDR3 sequence is 16 residues long.

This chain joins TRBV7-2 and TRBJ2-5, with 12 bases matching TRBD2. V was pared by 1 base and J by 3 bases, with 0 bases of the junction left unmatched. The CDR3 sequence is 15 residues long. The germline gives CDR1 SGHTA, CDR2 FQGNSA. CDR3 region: CASSLGLAGEETQYF. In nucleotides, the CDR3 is TGTGCCAGCAGCTTAGGACTAGCGGGAGAAGAGACCCAGTACTTC.

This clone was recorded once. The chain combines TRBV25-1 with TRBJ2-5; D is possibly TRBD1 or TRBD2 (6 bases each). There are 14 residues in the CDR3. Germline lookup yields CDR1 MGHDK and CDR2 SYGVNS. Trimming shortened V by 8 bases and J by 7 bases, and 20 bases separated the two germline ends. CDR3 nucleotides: TGTGCCAGCGGAGGGGGGCGCGGAGTCGGGACCCAGTACTTC. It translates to CASGGGRGVGTQYF.

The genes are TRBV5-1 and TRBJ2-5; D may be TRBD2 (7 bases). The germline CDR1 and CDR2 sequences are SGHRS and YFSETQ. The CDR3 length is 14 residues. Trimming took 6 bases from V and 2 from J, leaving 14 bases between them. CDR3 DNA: TGCGCCAGCACGGGTGCGGGGGCTCAAGAGACCCAGTACTTC. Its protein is CASTGAGAQETQYF.

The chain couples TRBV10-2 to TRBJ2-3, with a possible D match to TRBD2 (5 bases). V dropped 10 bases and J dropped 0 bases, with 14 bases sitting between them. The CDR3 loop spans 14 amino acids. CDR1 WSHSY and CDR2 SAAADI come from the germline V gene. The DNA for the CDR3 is TGCGCCACCGAAAGCGGCAGGAGCACAGATACGCAGTATTTT. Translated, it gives CATESGRSTDTQYF.

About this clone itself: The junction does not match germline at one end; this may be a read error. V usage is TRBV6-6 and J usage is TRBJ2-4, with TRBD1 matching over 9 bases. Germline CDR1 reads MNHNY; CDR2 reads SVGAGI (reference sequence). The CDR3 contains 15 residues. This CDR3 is CASTYLTGGKDIQYF. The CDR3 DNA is TGTGCCAGCACTTACTTGACAGGGGGTAAGGACATTCAGTACTTC.

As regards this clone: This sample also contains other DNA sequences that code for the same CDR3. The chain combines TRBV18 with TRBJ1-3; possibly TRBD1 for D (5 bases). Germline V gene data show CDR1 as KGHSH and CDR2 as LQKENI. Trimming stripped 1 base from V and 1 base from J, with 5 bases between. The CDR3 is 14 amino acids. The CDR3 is CASSPQGSGNTIYF. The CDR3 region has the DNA TGTGCCAGCTCACCACAGGGGTCTGGAAACACCATATATTTT.

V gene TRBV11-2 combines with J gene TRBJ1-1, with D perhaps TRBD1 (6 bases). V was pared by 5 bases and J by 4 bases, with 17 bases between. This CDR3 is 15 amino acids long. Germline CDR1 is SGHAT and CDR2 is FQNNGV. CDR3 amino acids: CASSPTGKVATEAFF. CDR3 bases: TGTGCCAGCAGCCCAACAGGGAAAGTTGCCACTGAAGCTTTCTTT. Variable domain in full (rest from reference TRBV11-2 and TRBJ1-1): EAGVAQSPRYKIIEKRQSVAFWCNPISGHATLYWYQQILGQGPKLLIQFQNNGVVDDSQLPKDRFSAERLKGVDSTLKIQPAKLEDSAVYLCASSPTGKVATEAFFGQGTRLTVV.